Reported below is one T cell receptor beta chain. Its antigen remains unknown. The data were obtained in a study of response to subunit inactivated influenza vaccine. Study results and limitations: Seasonal influenza vaccination, on each occasion, was suggested by the authors to recruit few new T cells.

V gave up 2 bases and J gave up 1 base; unmatched junction bases: 1. Per the germline V gene, CDR1 is ENHRY and CDR2 is SYGVKD. The CDR3 sequence is 15 residues long. TCRdb recomputed calls from the RT-PCR reads with MiXCR, one row per CDR3 protein. The table has around 320,000 distinct CDR3 sequences, roughly 22% seen once. V usage is TRBV10-3 and J usage is TRBJ2-5; TRBD2 matches at 10 bases. The specimen comprised PBMCs from blood, sampled less than 22 months after vaccination. The sequence derives from a man aged 50 to 75 who received an inactivated influenza vaccine. CDR3 amino acids: CAISELAGAQETQYF. CDR3 nucleotide sequence: TGTGCCATCAGTGAGCTAGCGGGGGCCCAAGAGACCCAGTACTTC.